This TCR beta chain is drawn from a study of T-cell memory formation after mild COVID-19. Regarding the study as a whole: Among clones peaking at day 37 in the second wave, SARS-CoV-2 specificity remained unconfirmed.

On this clonotype itself: As yet, its antigen is unknown.

The CDR3 extends over 15 amino acids. Germline V CDR1 and CDR2: MNHEY, SMNVEV (reference sequence). V gave up 8 bases and J gave up 5 bases, with 21 bases separating them. TCRdb independently ran MiXCR on the 5' RACE reads; one entry per CDR3 protein. The sample shows just over 50,000 distinct CDR3 sequences, approximately 9.1% of them seen only once. The clonotype comes from an adult woman who had mild COVID-19 (a few samples of this study predate the infection). Cell type and time point are not known. Sequencing used PBMCs or a T cell subset sorted from them (not recorded which). The V gene is TRBV27, the J gene TRBJ1-2; maybe TRBD1 (6 bases). The CDR3 protein is CASSWKGGLTYGYTF. CDR3 bases: TGTGCCAGCTCATGGAAAGGGGGGCTGACTTATGGCTACACCTTC.